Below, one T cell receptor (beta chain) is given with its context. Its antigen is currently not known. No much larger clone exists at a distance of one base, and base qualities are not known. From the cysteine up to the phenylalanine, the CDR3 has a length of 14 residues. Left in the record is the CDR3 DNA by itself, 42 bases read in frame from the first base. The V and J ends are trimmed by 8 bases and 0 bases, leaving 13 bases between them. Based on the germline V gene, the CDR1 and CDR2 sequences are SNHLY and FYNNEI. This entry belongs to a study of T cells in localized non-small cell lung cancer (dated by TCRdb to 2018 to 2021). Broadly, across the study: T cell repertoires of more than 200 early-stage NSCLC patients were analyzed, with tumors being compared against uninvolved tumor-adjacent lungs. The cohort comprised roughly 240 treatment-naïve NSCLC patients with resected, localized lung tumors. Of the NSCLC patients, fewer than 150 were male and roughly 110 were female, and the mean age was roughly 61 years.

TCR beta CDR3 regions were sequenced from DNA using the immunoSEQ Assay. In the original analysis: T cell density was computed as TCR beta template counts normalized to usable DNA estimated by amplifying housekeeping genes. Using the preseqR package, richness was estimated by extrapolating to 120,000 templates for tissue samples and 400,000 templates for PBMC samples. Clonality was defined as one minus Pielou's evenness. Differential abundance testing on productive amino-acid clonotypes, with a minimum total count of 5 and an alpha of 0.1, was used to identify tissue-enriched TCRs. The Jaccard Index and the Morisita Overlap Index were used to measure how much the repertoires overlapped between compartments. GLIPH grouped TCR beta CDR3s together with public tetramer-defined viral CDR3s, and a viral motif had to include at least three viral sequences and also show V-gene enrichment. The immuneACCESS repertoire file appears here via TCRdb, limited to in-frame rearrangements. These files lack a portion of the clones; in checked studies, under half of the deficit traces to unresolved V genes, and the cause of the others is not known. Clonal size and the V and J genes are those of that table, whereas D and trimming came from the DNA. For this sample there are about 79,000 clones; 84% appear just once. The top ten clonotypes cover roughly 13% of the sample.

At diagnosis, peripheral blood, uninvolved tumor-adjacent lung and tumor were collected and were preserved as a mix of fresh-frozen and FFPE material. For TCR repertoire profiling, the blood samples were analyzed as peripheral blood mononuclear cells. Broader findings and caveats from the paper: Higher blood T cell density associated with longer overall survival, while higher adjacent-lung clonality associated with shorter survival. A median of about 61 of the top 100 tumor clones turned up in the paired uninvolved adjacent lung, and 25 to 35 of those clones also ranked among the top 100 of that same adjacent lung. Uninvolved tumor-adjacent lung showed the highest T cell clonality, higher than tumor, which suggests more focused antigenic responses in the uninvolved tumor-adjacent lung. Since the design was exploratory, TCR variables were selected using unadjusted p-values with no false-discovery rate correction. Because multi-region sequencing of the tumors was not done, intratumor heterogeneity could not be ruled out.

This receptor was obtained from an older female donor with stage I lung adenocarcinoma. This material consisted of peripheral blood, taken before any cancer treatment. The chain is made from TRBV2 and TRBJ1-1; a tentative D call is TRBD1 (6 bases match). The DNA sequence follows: TGTGCCAGCGGTAAGGGGGGCATGAACACTGAAGCTTTCTTT. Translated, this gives CASGKGGMNTEAFF.